These 26 T cell receptor beta chains came from one sample sequenced in a study of memory CD4+ T cells and cytomegalovirus serostatus. The sort gate was single viable CD3+CD4+CD8-CD45RO+ cells for memory CD4+ T cells. The assay was immunoSEQ multiplex PCR, and TCRdb's table has in-frame clones only and misses some. The sample has 30,000 to 45,000 clones, 79% seen once. The sample consisted of memory CD4+ T cells from blood. These receptors were collected from an adult in good health and CMV-seropositive.

There are a few counts of this clone. V gene TRBV5-1 combines with J gene TRBJ1-3, with D possibly being TRBD1 (5 bases). The CDR3 loop spans 15 amino acids. In germline, CDR1 is SGHRS, CDR2 YFSETQ. Between the trimmed V and J ends, which lost 4 bases and 0 bases, there was a span of 11 bases. The CDR3 region has the DNA TGCGCCAGCAGCAGGGACGGAAACTCTGGAAACACCATATATTTT. It is translated as CASSRDGNSGNTIYF.

This chain links TRBV9 with TRBJ1-1; D not resolved. CDR3 length: 14 amino acids. Trimming stripped 2 bases from V and 2 bases from J, with 10 bases between. The V gene's germline CDR1 is SGDLS and CDR2 YYNGEE. The CDR3 spells CASSVTATNTEAFF. The CDR3 bases are TGTGCCAGCAGCGTTACAGCTACCAACACTGAAGCTTTCTTT.

The gene calls are TRBV11-2 and TRBJ2-1; D not resolved. The CDR3 totals 18 residues. Germline lookup yields CDR1 SGHAT and CDR2 FQNNGV. V was clipped by 4 bases and J by 0 bases, with 19 bases between them. CDR3 DNA sequence: TGTGCCAGCAGCTATCGTTCTAGACTGGAGAGCTCCTACAATGAGCAGTTCTTC. Its protein is CASSYRSRLESSYNEQFF.

The chain carries TRBV4-3 and TRBJ1-5, with no clear D. V was trimmed by 0 bases and J by 1 base, leaving 7 bases between them. The CDR3 sequence is 15 residues long. Germline V gene data show CDR1 as LGHNA and CDR2 as YSLEER. CDR3 residues: CASSQELGSNQPQHF. CDR3 coding DNA: TGCGCCAGCAGCCAAGAGTTGGGCAGCAATCAGCCCCAGCATTTT.

The chain recombines TRBV2 with TRBJ1-4, with 8 bases aligning to TRBD1. J lost 2 bases, V lost 4 bases, and 3 bases had no gene match. Germline CDR1 and CDR2: SNHLY and FYNNEI. The CDR3 is 15 residues long. Written as DNA, the CDR3 is TGTGCCAGCAGTGTTCGACAGGGGACTAATGAAAAACTGTTTTTT. Its translation is CASSVRQGTNEKLFF.

The chain recombines TRBV7-3 with TRBJ2-1, with D perhaps TRBD1 or TRBD2 (6 bases each). V was pared by 0 bases and J by 7 bases, with 10 bases between. Germline V CDR1 and CDR2: SGHTA, FQGTGA. The CDR3 spans 14 residues. The CDR3 loop is CASSLTGGGNEQFF. DNA for the CDR3: TGTGCCAGCAGCTTAACAGGGGGAGGAAATGAGCAGTTCTTC.

The chain combines TRBV19 with TRBJ2-7, with 10 positions matching TRBD1. Losses at the gene ends were 7 bases for V and 13 bases for J; bases not matched to a gene: 13. CDR1 is LNHDA and CDR2 is SQIVND in the germline V gene (reference sequence). The CDR3 length is 13 residues. CDR3: CASTSMGTGAIYF. The CDR3 bases are TGTGCCAGTACTTCGATGGGGACAGGGGCCATATACTTC.

This chain connects TRBV9 to TRBJ1-3, with 8 bases identical to TRBD1. The CDR3 is 15 residues long. V dropped 5 bases and J dropped 4; count of bases not matched to a gene: 8. Germline loops: CDR1 SGDLS, CDR2 YYNGEE. The CDR3 DNA is TGTGCCAGCAGTGACGACAGGGGCGCGGGAAACACCATATATTTT. It yields the protein CASSDDRGAGNTIYF.

V gene TRBV29-1 combines with J gene TRBJ1-4; D uncertain. Trimming took 4 bases from V and 8 from J, leaving 11 bases between them. CDR3 length: 12 residues. The V gene's germline CDR1 is SQVTM and CDR2 ANQGSEA. The CDR3 nucleotides are TGCAGCGTTGCCCGTGACGGCGAAAAACTGTTTTTT. Translating gives CSVARDGEKLFF.

The V gene is TRBV5-1, the J gene TRBJ2-3, with 9 bases matching TRBD2. There are 15 residues in the CDR3. Germline CDR1 is SGHRS and CDR2 is YFSETQ. The V and J ends lost 5 bases and 5 bases, in that order; junction bases with no gene match: 9. CDR3 sequence reads: CASSRGGAPQDTQYF. The CDR3 region has the DNA TGCGCCAGCAGTCGCGGGGGGGCACCCCAAGATACGCAGTATTTT.

The rearrangement links TRBV7-9 to TRBJ1-2, with D unclear. Germline CDR1 and CDR2: SEHNR and FQNEAQ (reference sequence). Trimming took off 5 bases at V and 6 bases at J, with 19 bases between the two ends. CDR3 size: 15 residues. The CDR3 DNA sequence: TGTGCCAGCAGCCAAATATGGACTCAGATACATGGCTACACCTTC. Its translation: CASSQIWTQIHGYTF.

This clone was seen only once. The J gene is TRBJ2-6, the V gene TRBV7-9; 8 positions match TRBD2. With V trimmed by 2 bases and J by 0 bases, 6 bases remained unmatched. Germline CDR1 SEHNR, CDR2 FQNEAQ (reference sequence). CDR3 size: 18 residues. The CDR3 reads CASSLSGGASSGANVLTF. DNA for the CDR3: TGTGCCAGCAGCTTATCCGGGGGGGCCAGCTCTGGGGCCAACGTCCTGACTTTC. Supplemented by reference TRBV7-9 and TRBJ2-6, the full variable domain reads DTGVSQNPRHKITKRGQNVTFRCDPISEHNRLYWYRQTLGQGPEFLTYFQNEAQLEKSRLLSDRFSAERPKGSFSTLEIQRTEQGDSAMYLCASSLSGGASSGANVLTFGAGSRLTVL.

This clone was observed a handful of times. The chain combines TRBV6-6 with TRBJ2-2; 7 nucleotides agree with TRBD1. After removal of 5 bases from V and 7 bases from J, the junction contained 7 bases not matched to a gene. The CDR3 is 14 residues long. CDR1 MNHNY and CDR2 SVGAGI come from the germline V gene (reference sequence). This CDR3 reads CASSPTGDYGELFF. CDR3 sequence (DNA): TGTGCCAGCAGTCCCACAGGGGATTACGGGGAGCTGTTTTTT.

V and J are TRBV18 and TRBJ2-1; D may match TRBD1 or TRBD2 (5 bases each). Germline-derived CDR1 and CDR2 are KGHSH and LQKENI. Trimming left V 8 bases short and J 6 bases short, with 17 bases between. The CDR3 length is 14 residues. CDR3 DNA sequence: TGTGCCAGCATCGGGGCCCTAGCTATCAATGAGCAGTTCTTC. As protein: CASIGALAINEQFF.

The rearrangement uses TRBV5-1 and TRBJ2-5; no firm D call. Germline lookup yields CDR1 SGHRS and CDR2 YFSETQ. V lost 2 bases and J lost 1, with 9 bases in between. This CDR3 region has 14 residues. The CDR3 sequence is CASSLSGPQETQYF. As DNA, the CDR3 is TGCGCCAGCAGCTTATCGGGTCCCCAAGAGACCCAGTACTTC.

V gene TRBV7-8 combines with J gene TRBJ1-6; D gene ambiguous. The germline V gene encodes CDR1 SGHVS and CDR2 FQNEAQ. Trimming cost V 2 bases and J 12 bases, with 8 bases left between them. There are 12 residues in the CDR3. CDR3 sequence reads: CASSLLDRPLHF. CDR3 nucleotide sequence: TGTGCCAGCAGCTTACTCGACCGACCCCTCCACTTT.

This clone was seen just once. V gene TRBV4-2 combines with J gene TRBJ1-2; D is ambiguous. The CDR3 totals 15 residues. The V end lost 0 bases, the J end lost 5 bases, and 13 bases lay between the germline ends. Per germline, CDR1 LGHNA and CDR2 YNFKEQ. This CDR3 is CASSQDSGSFYGYTF. The CDR3 DNA is TGTGCCAGCAGCCAAGATTCGGGCAGCTTTTATGGCTACACCTTC.

The V call is TRBV9, the J call TRBJ1-3; 8 nucleotides match TRBD1. The CDR3 contains 15 residues. The J segment lost 4 bases and the V segment lost 1 base, leaving 4 bases of the junction unmatched. In germline, CDR1 is SGDLS, CDR2 YYNGEE. The CDR3 sequence: CASSVQDRAGNTIYF. CDR3 bases: TGTGCCAGCAGCGTACAGGACAGGGCCGGAAACACCATATATTTT.

The chain uses TRBV7-9 and TRBJ1-1; the D is unclear. Trimming left V 1 base short and J 0 bases short, with 9 bases between. CDR1 and CDR2 from the germline V gene are SEHNR and FQNEAQ (reference sequence). The CDR3 runs 15 residues. This chain's CDR3 is CASSLDLFLNTEAFF. The CDR3, as DNA: TGTGCCAGCAGCTTAGATCTCTTCTTGAACACTGAAGCTTTCTTT.

A few counts support this clone. The genes are TRBV18 and TRBJ2-3; tentative D call: TRBD1 (6 bases). V lost 6 bases and J 0 bases, leaving 13 bases between the germline ends. Germline V gene lookup returns CDR1 KGHSH and CDR2 LQKENI. The CDR3 is 15 amino acids. Here the CDR3 reads CASSQQGTSTDTQYF. CDR3 bases: TGTGCCAGCTCGCAACAGGGAACTAGCACAGATACGCAGTATTTT.

This chain's CDR3 is CASSQSGSTDTQYF. The CDR3 DNA reads TGTGCCAGCAGCCAGAGCGGGAGCACAGATACGCAGTATTTT. The chain combines TRBV7-2 with TRBJ2-3; D perhaps matches TRBD2 (6 bases). The V and J ends lost 5 bases and 0 bases respectively, with 9 bases between them. Germline V gene lookup returns CDR1 SGHTA and CDR2 FQGNSA. The CDR3 spans 14 residues.

CDR3 in amino acids: CASSLDLRAGANVLTF. DNA for the CDR3: TGTGCCAGCAGCTTGGACCTCCGAGCTGGGGCCAACGTCCTGACTTTC. The rearrangement links TRBV11-2 to TRBJ2-6; D is undetermined. Germline V gives CDR1 SGHAT, CDR2 FQNNGV. The CDR3 extends over 16 amino acids. The V end lost 3 bases, the J end lost 2 bases, and 11 bases lay between the germline ends.

The rearrangement uses TRBV5-1 and TRBJ2-3; tentative D call: TRBD1 (6 bases). Trimming took 4 bases from V and 3 from J, leaving 18 bases between them. The CDR3 sequence is 16 residues long. Germline CDR1 and CDR2: SGHRS and YFSETQ. The chain's CDR3 is CASSPGRDTGTDTQYF. The CDR3 nucleotides read TGCGCCAGCAGCCCCGGACGGGACACGGGGACAGATACGCAGTATTTT.

CDR3 bases: TGTGCCAGCAGCGTGTACAGGGGACGAACTGAAGCTTTCTTT. Translating gives CASSVYRGRTEAFF. The chain joins TRBV7-2 to TRBJ1-1, with 7 bases that match TRBD1. Looked up from germline, CDR1 is SGHTA and CDR2 is FQGNSA. There are 14 residues in the CDR3. J was trimmed by 5 bases and V by 5 bases; bases with no gene match: 8.

The V call is TRBV18, the J call TRBJ2-5; D tentatively reads TRBD1 or TRBD2 (5 bases each). CDR1 KGHSH and CDR2 LQKENI come from the germline V gene. The V end lost 6 bases, the J end lost 2 bases, and 16 bases lay between the germline ends. The CDR3 is 15 amino acids. The CDR3, as DNA: TGTGCCAGCTCGCCCGTCCCCGGGACGCAAGAGACCCAGTACTTC. Translating gives CASSPVPGTQETQYF.

The chain carries TRBV29-1 and TRBJ1-2; TRBD1 aligns across 8 bases. CDR1 and CDR2 (germline): SQVTM, ANQGSEA. There are 14 residues in the CDR3. V shed 3 bases, J shed 4 bases, and the junction held 7 bases outside the gene matches. As DNA, the CDR3 is TGCAGCGTTGACACAAGACAGGGGCCCTATGGCTACACCTTC. Translating gives CSVDTRQGPYGYTF.